One and the same sample provided the 10 T cell receptor beta chains below, sequenced in a study of blood T cells in healthy people across ages. Then a second PCR, running roughly 7 to 11 cycles, was carried out with a sample-barcoded 5' primer and a J-beta primer mix. TCRdb passed the 5' RACE reads through MiXCR, listing each CDR3 protein once. Seen here are over 950,000 distinct CDR3 sequences, around two fifths observed once, and the top ten hold approximately 14%. Sequenced: blood. Receptors were obtained from a man younger than 30 in good health.

The chain is built from TRBV2 and TRBJ1-1, with 7 bases matching TRBD1. This CDR3 is 13 amino acids long. V lost 7 bases to trimming and J lost 1 base; unmatched junction nucleotides: 3. CDR1 and CDR2 from the germline V gene are SNHLY and FYNNEI. The CDR3 spells CASTQGENTEAFF. CDR3 coding DNA: TGTGCCAGCACCCAGGGGGAGAACACTGAAGCTTTCTTT.

The chain recombines TRBV20-1 with TRBJ2-2; 8 positions match TRBD1. Germline V CDR1 and CDR2: DFQATT, SNEGSKA (reference sequence). The J segment lost 6 bases and the V segment lost 2 bases, leaving 11 bases of the junction unmatched. There are 16 residues in the CDR3. CDR3: CSARPPDRVESGELFF. The CDR3 DNA sequence: TGCAGTGCTAGACCACCGGACAGGGTGGAGTCCGGGGAGCTGTTTTTT.

V is TRBV20-1 and J is TRBJ2-3; possible D gene TRBD1, 6 bases. Trimming stripped 2 bases from V and 0 bases from J, with 18 bases between. The CDR3 totals 17 residues. In germline, CDR1 is DFQATT, CDR2 SNEGSKA (reference sequence). CDR3 region: CSARTYRAGISTDTQYF. In DNA form, the CDR3 reads TGCAGTGCTAGAACCTACAGGGCTGGGATAAGCACAGATACGCAGTATTTT.

This clonotype was detected many times. The chain employs TRBV27 and TRBJ1-5, with D uncertain. This CDR3 has 11 residues. Per the germline V gene, CDR1 is MNHEY and CDR2 is SMNVEV (reference sequence). With 8 bases removed from V and 3 bases from J, the gap between germline ends came to 5 bases. The CDR3 DNA reads TGTGCCAGCGGGCCCAATCAGCCCCAGCATTTT. This sequence encodes CASGPNQPQHF.

This clonotype occurred a few times. This sequence joins TRBV29-1 and TRBJ1-2; 7 nucleotides match TRBD1. The trim removed 4 bases at V and 8 bases at J, leaving 16 bases unmatched. The V gene's germline CDR1 is SQVTM and CDR2 ANQGSEA. CDR3 length equals 15 residues. CDR3 region: CSVGGPSDRAGGYTF. DNA for the CDR3: TGCAGCGTTGGAGGCCCAAGCGACAGGGCGGGAGGCTACACCTTC.

V gene TRBV7-3 combines with J gene TRBJ1-2; D is perhaps TRBD1 (5 bases). The germline V gene has CDR1 SGHTA and CDR2 FQGTGA. The CDR3 is made up of 17 amino acids. V was cut by 2 bases and J by 0 bases, with 16 bases left in between. The CDR3 loop is CASSLCGSRDSNYGYTF. The CDR3 nucleotides read TGTGCCAGCAGCTTATGCGGAAGCAGGGACTCTAACTATGGCTACACCTTC.

This clonotype appeared a few times. CDR3 protein: CARTETDTQYF. The DNA of the CDR3 is TGTGCCAGGACAGAGACAGATACGCAGTATTTT. V gene TRBV2 combines with J gene TRBJ2-3, with D maybe TRBD1 (5 bases). The germline V gene encodes CDR1 SNHLY and CDR2 FYNNEI. V lost 9 bases to trimming and J lost 3 bases, with 7 bases between them. CDR3 size: 11 residues.

In this sample, this clonotype turned up many times. CDR3 nucleotide sequence: TGTGCCAGCTCACCTCGGACAGGGCTGACAGATACGCAGTATTTT. This sequence encodes CASSPRTGLTDTQYF. V usage is TRBV18 and J usage is TRBJ2-3; the match to TRBD1 covers 8 bases. V dropped 3 bases and J dropped 3; count of bases not matched to a gene: 5. Germline V lookup: CDR1 KGHSH, CDR2 LQKENI. CDR3 length equals 15 residues.

This chain uses TRBV6-6 with TRBJ1-3, with a weak D call TRBD1 (6 bases). The germline CDR1 and CDR2 sequences are MNHNY and SVGAGI (reference sequence). The CDR3 runs 16 residues. V was cut by 2 bases and J by 0 bases, with 11 bases left in between. The CDR3 coding sequence is TGTGCCAGCAGTTACAAAGGGGGGGGCTCTGGAAACACCATATATTTT. The encoded protein is CASSYKGGGSGNTIYF.

The chain is built from TRBV9 and TRBJ1-2; no definite D call. The CDR3 is made up of 14 amino acids. With 3 bases removed from V and 4 bases from J, the gap between germline ends came to 13 bases. CDR1 is SGDLS and CDR2 is YYNGEE in the germline V gene. CDR3 protein: CASSEGIGSYGYTF. The CDR3 DNA reads as TGTGCCAGCAGCGAGGGTATAGGGTCCTATGGCTACACCTTC.